These 27 T cell receptor beta chains came from one sample sequenced in a study of Graves' ophthalmopathy and Graves' hyperthyroidism. TCR beta CDR3 amplification used RNA transcripts. HTBI primers primed a first-round RT-PCR, and a second-round multiplex PCR followed. TCRdb called the multiplex PCR reads again in MiXCR, with one record for every CDR3 protein. This table has more than 150,000 distinct CDR3 sequences, under 40% appearing once. Sequencing was done on a sample of peripheral blood. These TCRs come from a middle-aged woman with Graves' ophthalmopathy.

In this sample, this clonotype turned up many times. The chain is built from TRBV6-1 and TRBJ2-5; TRBD2 might be the D (5 bases). With 4 bases removed from V and 0 bases from J, the gap between germline ends came to 6 bases. This CDR3 has 13 residues. CDR1 and CDR2 (germline): MNHNS, SASEGT. The CDR3 DNA reads as TGTGCCAGCAGTGGCGGGTACCAAGAGACCCAGTACTTC. Translated, it gives CASSGGYQETQYF.

This clonotype was counted many times. The CDR3: CASSWDRAVGYTF. CDR3 DNA: TGTGCCAGCAGCTGGGACAGGGCGGTTGGCTACACCTTC. V is TRBV7-2 and J is TRBJ1-2; TRBD1 matches at 9 bases. Per germline, CDR1 SGHTA and CDR2 FQGNSA. After removal of 4 bases from V and 7 bases from J, the junction contained 4 bases not matched to a gene. The CDR3 is made up of 13 amino acids.

J is TRBJ2-7 and V is TRBV6-5; 9 positions match TRBD1. The V and J ends lost 0 bases and 7 bases, in that order; junction bases with no gene match: 4. Germline assignment: CDR1 MNHEY and CDR2 SVGAGI. This CDR3 region has 14 residues. Here the CDR3 reads CASSYSRTGEEQYF. Here the CDR3 DNA reads TGTGCCAGCAGTTACTCAAGGACAGGGGAAGAGCAGTACTTC.

The chain couples TRBV6-1 to TRBJ1-5, with 7 nucleotides matching TRBD1. Germline assignment: CDR1 MNHNS and CDR2 SASEGT. The CDR3 sequence is 14 residues long. The V segment lost 6 bases and the J segment 3 bases; nucleotides outside the gene matches: 5. The CDR3 is CASREQGYNQPQHF. CDR3 nucleotides: TGTGCCAGCAGGGAACAGGGGTACAATCAGCCCCAGCATTTT.

This clonotype was counted at least ten times. The rearrangement links TRBV14 to TRBJ2-7, with D unclear. V was clipped by 0 bases and J by 6 bases, with 9 bases between them. The CDR3 covers 13 residues. CDR1 SGHDN and CDR2 FVKESK come from the germline V gene. CDR3 sequence (DNA): TGTGCCAGCAGCCAAGATTTTAGGATCGAGCAGTACTTC. The encoded protein is CASSQDFRIEQYF.

This clonotype was counted at least ten times. The chain links TRBV6-6 to TRBJ1-1; 7 positions match TRBD1. This CDR3 has 14 amino acids. Germline lookup yields CDR1 MNHNY and CDR2 SVGAGI (reference sequence). V was pared by 6 bases and J by 5 bases, with 9 bases of the junction left unmatched. The CDR3 is CASRNTGVKTEAFF. The CDR3 nucleotides read TGTGCCAGCAGAAATACAGGGGTAAAAACTGAAGCTTTCTTT.

The gene calls are TRBV6-1 and TRBJ2-4; D gene uncertain. V was clipped by 7 bases and J by 2 bases, with 9 bases between them. Per germline, CDR1 MNHNS and CDR2 SASEGT. The length of the CDR3 is 13 residues. The CDR3 reads CASTSVSKNIQYF. The DNA of the CDR3 is TGTGCCAGCACTAGTGTGTCCAAAAACATTCAGTACTTC.

This clonotype was seen repeatedly, ten times or more. The chain carries TRBV6-2 or TRBV6-3 and TRBJ1-5; no reliable D call. This CDR3 has 16 residues. Germline CDR1 MNHEY, CDR2 SVGEGT. V lost 0 bases and J lost 0, with 9 bases in between. This CDR3 reads CASSYSRPYSNQPQHF. The CDR3 DNA is TGTGCCAGCAGTTACTCGCGCCCTTATAGCAATCAGCCCCAGCATTTT.

This clonotype was seen at least ten times. The rearrangement joins TRBV12-3 or TRBV12-4 to TRBJ2-4; 7 bases are shared with TRBD2. With V trimmed by 5 bases and J by 9 bases, 10 bases remained unmatched. The CDR3 loop spans 14 amino acids. As DNA, the CDR3 is TGTGCCAGCAGTCCTGACAGCGGGGATTGCATTCAGTACTTC. This codes for CASSPDSGDCIQYF.

This clonotype was seen many times. This chain uses TRBV3-1 with TRBJ1-5; D gene ambiguous. Germline V gene sequence: CDR1 LGHDT, CDR2 YNNKEL (reference sequence). The CDR3 is made up of 13 amino acids. V was cut by 4 bases and J by 6 bases, with 10 bases left in between. CDR3 region: CASSPTVGQPQHF. The CDR3 DNA sequence: TGTGCCAGCAGCCCTACCGTCGGTCAGCCCCAGCATTTT.

The rearrangement joins TRBV28 to TRBJ2-6, with 7 bases identical to TRBD2. Per the germline V gene, CDR1 is MDHEN and CDR2 is SYDVKM. With 7 bases clipped from V and 4 bases from J, the junction kept 10 bases outside the gene matches. This CDR3 region has 16 residues. Here the CDR3 reads CASNRIGTNGANVLTF. The CDR3 DNA reads TGTGCCAGCAATAGGATCGGGACTAACGGGGCCAACGTCCTGACTTTC.

This clonotype was detected many times. The gene calls are TRBV7-6 and TRBJ1-5, with D unclear. The germline V gene encodes CDR1 SGHVS and CDR2 FNYEAQ. Trimming shortened V by 0 bases and J by 6 bases, and 6 bases separated the two germline ends. The length of the CDR3 is 13 residues. The CDR3 reads CASSLASGQPQHF. The CDR3 region has the DNA TGTGCCAGCAGCTTAGCCAGCGGTCAGCCCCAGCATTTT. The variable domain in full, completed from reference TRBV7-6 and TRBJ1-5, reads GAGVSQSPRYKVTKRGQDVALRCDPISGHVSLYWYRQALGQGPEFLTYFNYEAQQDKSGLPNDRFSAERPEGSISTLTIQRTEQRDSAMYRCASSLASGQPQHFGDGTRLSIL.

The V and J genes are TRBV7-6 and TRBJ1-2; the D gene is possibly TRBD1 (6 bases). The length of the CDR3 is 13 residues. Germline CDR1 SGHVS, CDR2 FNYEAQ. The ends were cut back, 4 bases at V and 4 bases at J, with 10 bases in the middle. Here the CDR3 DNA reads TGTGCCAGCAGCTCAGGGGAGTCCTATGGCTACACCTTC. Amino acids: CASSSGESYGYTF.

Ten or more counts support this clonotype. The rearrangement uses TRBV24-1 and TRBJ2-2; D uncertain. Trimming cost V 2 bases and J 3 bases, with 9 bases left between them. The CDR3 length is 15 residues. Germline CDR1 and CDR2: KGHDR and SFDVKD. Here the CDR3 reads CATSDWTRDTGELFF. CDR3 DNA: TGTGCCACCAGTGATTGGACCCGGGACACCGGGGAGCTGTTTTTT.

This clonotype was observed many times. The chain combines TRBV5-1 with TRBJ1-3; D is uncertain. V was clipped by 6 bases and J by 4 bases, with 14 bases between them. Germline assignment: CDR1 SGHRS and CDR2 YFSETQ. The CDR3 contains 14 residues. The chain's CDR3 is CASTGDPSGNTIYF. CDR3 in DNA: TGCGCCAGCACCGGGGATCCCTCCGGAAACACCATATATTTT.

This clonotype showed up many times. The rearrangement joins TRBV6-5 to TRBJ1-1, with 7 bases identical to TRBD1. This CDR3 region has 15 residues. With 6 bases clipped from V and 1 base from J, the junction kept 8 bases outside the gene matches. CDR1 and CDR2 from the germline V gene are MNHEY and SVGAGI. The CDR3 reads CASRYTGAANTEAFF. CDR3 sequence (DNA): TGTGCCAGCAGATACACAGGGGCCGCGAACACTGAAGCTTTCTTT.

J is TRBJ2-7 and V is TRBV12-3 or TRBV12-4, with TRBD2 matching 11 bases. Trimming removed 4 bases from V and 7 bases from J; junction bases left unmatched: 9. The CDR3 loop spans 15 amino acids. The CDR3 spells CASSSRLAGTREQYF. Written as DNA, the CDR3 is TGTGCCAGCAGTTCCCGACTAGCGGGGACACGAGAGCAGTACTTC.

This clonotype has a count of ten or more. The V and J genes are TRBV4-3 and TRBJ2-5; D could derive from TRBD1 or TRBD2 (5 bases each). V lost 1 base and J lost 5, with 14 bases in between. The CDR3 length is 15 residues. Germline V gene lookup returns CDR1 LGHNA and CDR2 YSLEER. As DNA, the CDR3 is TGCGCCAGCAGCCAAGGGGACGGGTGGGTTGAGACCCAGTACTTC. Protein: CASSQGDGWVETQYF.

A few counts support this clonotype. The V call is TRBV28, the J call TRBJ2-5; no reliable D call. CDR3 length: 16 residues. The V end was cut by 5 bases, the J end by 5 bases, with 21 bases between. Germline loops: CDR1 MDHEN, CDR2 SYDVKM. The CDR3 DNA is TGTGCCAGCAGTGGTGGTGGATTGCCCCCCATGGAGACCCAGTACTTC. It codes for CASSGGGLPPMETQYF.

This clonotype appeared many times. The J gene is TRBJ1-1, the V gene TRBV18, with no clear D. Deletions cut 8 bases from V and 3 bases from J, with 7 bases between. CDR1 is KGHSH, CDR2 LQKENI, per germline. The CDR3 contains 11 residues. CDR3 sequence: CASSQDTEAFF. CDR3 nucleotides: TGTGCCAGCAGTCAGGACACTGAAGCTTTCTTT.

This clonotype was seen repeatedly, ten times or more. The V and J genes are TRBV24-1 and TRBJ2-5; 9 bases line up with TRBD1. Germline V gene sequence: CDR1 KGHDR, CDR2 SFDVKD. Unmatched junction bases numbered 5, after V lost 3 bases and J lost 4 bases. CDR3 length: 15 residues. The CDR3 DNA reads as TGTGCCACCAGTGATCCACAGGGGGCCGGAGAGACCCAGTACTTC. Protein: CATSDPQGAGETQYF.

This clonotype was observed a single time. V gene TRBV20-1 combines with J gene TRBJ2-5; the match to TRBD2 covers 10 bases. In germline, CDR1 is DFQATT, CDR2 SNEGSKA (reference sequence). The V and J ends lost 3 bases and 6 bases, in that order; junction bases with no gene match: 10. This CDR3 spans 15 amino acids. CDR3 bases: TGCAGTGCTAGTTGGACCACTAGCGGGACAAAGACCCAGTACTTC. Its protein is CSASWTTSGTKTQYF.

Ten or more counts support this clonotype. This sequence joins TRBV19 and TRBJ2-2; 8 nucleotides align to TRBD1. Germline lookup yields CDR1 LNHDA and CDR2 SQIVND (reference sequence). The length of the CDR3 is 15 residues. The trim removed 6 bases at V and 0 bases at J, leaving 3 bases unmatched. The CDR3 nucleotides read TGTGCCAGTAGACAGGGGGAGTCGAACACCGGGGAGCTGTTTTTT. This codes for CASRQGESNTGELFF.

This chain connects TRBV12-3 or TRBV12-4 to TRBJ1-1; no definite D call. V lost 2 bases and J 11 bases, leaving 12 bases between the germline ends. CDR3 length equals 12 residues. CDR3 sequence: CASSLQEADAFF. In DNA form, the CDR3 reads TGTGCCAGCAGTTTACAGGAAGCGGATGCTTTCTTT.

This clonotype was counted many times. The rearrangement links TRBV6-1 to TRBJ2-7; 10 positions agree with TRBD1. After removal of 11 bases from V and 2 bases from J, the junction contained 9 bases not matched to a gene. CDR1 is MNHNS and CDR2 is SASEGT in the germline V gene. The CDR3 has 14 amino acids. The CDR3 nucleotides read TGTGCCGCGGGACAGGGGCGAGATCCCTACGAGCAGTACTTC. Translation gives CAAGQGRDPYEQYF.

CDR3 sequence: CASSSNRGLGTQYF. CDR3 DNA: TGTGCCAGCAGCTCCAACAGGGGGCTTGGTACCCAGTACTTC. The chain has TRBV7-2 and TRBJ2-5; 9 positions agree with TRBD1. CDR1 and CDR2 (germline): SGHTA, FQGNSA. Trimming removed 4 bases from V and 8 bases from J; junction bases left unmatched: 8. The CDR3 runs to 14 residues.

This chain connects TRBV25-1 to TRBJ2-5, with D unclear. The germline V gene encodes CDR1 MGHDK and CDR2 SYGVNS. V lost 3 bases and J 1 base, leaving 9 bases between the germline ends. This CDR3 has 14 residues. The CDR3 protein is CASSEVEFQETQYF. The CDR3 DNA follows: TGTGCCAGCAGTGAGGTAGAGTTCCAAGAGACCCAGTACTTC. The whole variable domain, remainder taken from reference TRBV25-1 and TRBJ2-5, is EADIYQTPRYLVIGTGKKITLECSQTMGHDKMYWYQQDPGMELHLIHYSYGVNSTEKGDLSSESTVSRIRTEHFPLTLESARPSHTSQYLCASSEVEFQETQYFGPGTRLLVL.